This TCR beta chain was sequenced during a study of cytomegalovirus exposure and HLA in healthy donors. Study background: Earlier sequencing of some 190 million T cells yielded around 120 million unique TCR beta sequences.

The CDR3 loop spans 13 amino acids. The V end lost 0 bases, the J end lost 12 bases, and 11 bases lay between the germline ends. Germline CDR1 MGHDK, CDR2 SYGVNS. About this clone itself: Its antigen remains unknown.

The PCR ran on 60 Vbeta and 13 Jbeta primers. Assay used: immunoSEQ multiplex PCR; TCRdb lists only in-frame clones, some missing. The sample carries around 150,000 clones, roughly 77% recorded once. Study results and caveats: The productive fraction for most TCR beta V segments was about 87% or about 30% in an earlier analysis. One variant, a missense change in DCLRE1C, was linked in a later analysis to TCR beta V- and J-gene trimming.

Sequences were obtained from PBMCs. The TCR originated in a woman aged 18-29 years in good health and CMV-seronegative. V is TRBV25-1 and J is TRBJ1-4; weak D call: TRBD1 (5 bases). CDR3 coding DNA: TGTGCCAGCAGTGAATACGATGCGGGGGAACTGTTTTTT. It translates to CASSEYDAGELFF.